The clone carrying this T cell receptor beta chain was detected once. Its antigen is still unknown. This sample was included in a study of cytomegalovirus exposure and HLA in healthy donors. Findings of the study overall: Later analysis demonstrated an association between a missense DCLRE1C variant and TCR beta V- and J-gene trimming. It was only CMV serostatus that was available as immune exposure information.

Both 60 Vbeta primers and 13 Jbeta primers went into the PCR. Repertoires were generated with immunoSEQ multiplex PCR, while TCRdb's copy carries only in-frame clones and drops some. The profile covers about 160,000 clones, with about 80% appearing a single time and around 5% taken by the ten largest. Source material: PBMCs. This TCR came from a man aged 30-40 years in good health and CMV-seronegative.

CDR3 bases: TGTGCCAGCTCACCACCGTTGCGTCAAGAGACCCAGTACTTC. It is translated as CASSPPLRQETQYF. The V gene is TRBV18, the J gene TRBJ2-5; D gene uncertain. The CDR3 covers 14 residues. V lost 0 bases, J lost 2 bases, and 7 bases lay in between. Germline-derived CDR1 and CDR2 are KGHSH and LQKENI.